The 30 T cell receptor beta chains reported below all come from one sample, sequenced in a study of T cells expressing NK-cell markers. TCRdb re-called the 5' RACE reads; one entry per CDR3 protein, DNA not given. The data show some 300,000 distinct CDR3 sequences, and the top ten clones hold roughly 0.4%. Specimen: blood T cells: a sorted CD56 or NKG2C T cell subset, CD4+ or CD8+ T cells, or bulk PBMC T cells (not recorded which). The receptors originated from a man aged 18 to 30 in good health.

The chain is built from TRBV11-2 and TRBJ2-6; there is no DNA to check the TCRdb D call of TRBD1. Germline V lookup: CDR1 SGHAT, CDR2 FQNNGV. The CDR3 consists of 19 residues. Here the CDR3 reads CASSHIQGVFASGANVLTF.

The CDR3 spells CASSYSIVGAAEAFF. The rearrangement links TRBV6-5 to TRBJ1-1. The CDR3 extends over 15 amino acids. Germline V gives CDR1 MNHEY, CDR2 SVGAGI.

The chain has TRBV12-3 or TRBV12-4 and TRBJ1-5; TCRdb picks TRBD1, but there is no DNA to check that call. The CDR3 has 16 residues. The CDR3 sequence is CASSPRDRGRGQPQHF.

CDR3 sequence: CASTDPTSGRRQDTQYF. The chain employs TRBV6-2 or TRBV6-3 and TRBJ2-3; TCRdb lists TRBD2, though no DNA is available to test this call. The germline V gene has CDR1 MNHEY and CDR2 SVGEGT. The CDR3 has 17 residues.

This chain connects TRBV19 to TRBJ2-5; the TCRdb D gene call, TRBD2, has no DNA to confirm it. The germline V gene encodes CDR1 LNHDA and CDR2 SQIVND (reference sequence). The CDR3 has 15 residues. Here the CDR3 reads CASTGTSGRKETQYF.

The J gene is TRBJ2-7, the V gene TRBV12-3 or TRBV12-4; the D gene TCRdb calls, TRBD1, cannot be checked with no DNA. The CDR3 length is 12 residues. CDR3 sequence reads: CASSSRGLVQYF.

This chain joins TRBV30 and TRBJ1-1. The length of the CDR3 is 15 residues. The germline V gene encodes CDR1 GTSNPN and CDR2 SVGIG (reference sequence). The CDR3 loop reads CAWSSFRTTRTEAFF.

The V and J genes are TRBV20-1 and TRBJ2-1; the TCRdb call, TRBD2, lacks DNA for checking. Germline V gene lookup returns CDR1 DFQATT and CDR2 SNEGSKA (reference sequence). This CDR3 is built from 16 residues. This CDR3 is CSARDRSLAGDNEQFF.

V and J are TRBV7-2 and TRBJ2-7; TCRdb indicates TRBD2, and absent DNA this call remains unverified. There are 13 residues in the CDR3. CDR1 is SGHTA and CDR2 is FQGNSA in the germline V gene. CDR3 loop: CASRVASGYEQYF.

The CDR3 sequence: CASTGDRGSPLHF. The rearrangement links TRBV5-1 to TRBJ1-6; lacking DNA, the TRBD1 call made by TCRdb goes unchecked. From germline, CDR1 is SGHRS and CDR2 YFSETQ. The CDR3 extends over 13 amino acids.

The V call is TRBV10-3, the J call TRBJ1-5. CDR1 is ENHRY, CDR2 SYGVKD, per germline. This CDR3 has 14 residues. The CDR3 sequence: CAISEKGFGQPQHF.

The J gene is TRBJ1-2, the V gene TRBV12-3 or TRBV12-4. The CDR3 is 14 residues long. CDR3 protein: CASRLSALGYGYTF.

This chain uses TRBV12-3 or TRBV12-4 with TRBJ2-3. The CDR3 consists of 14 residues. The CDR3 is CASSHRPPTDTQYF.

V usage is TRBV29-1 and J usage is TRBJ1-2. Germline CDR1 SQVTM, CDR2 ANQGSEA. The CDR3 is 19 amino acids. The CDR3 loop reads CSVAASSGGGWVHLHGYTF.

The chain uses TRBV29-1 and TRBJ1-1; TCRdb's assignment of TRBD1 cannot be checked, as there is no DNA. The CDR3 has 11 residues. Looked up from germline, CDR1 is SQVTM and CDR2 is ANQGSEA. The CDR3 reads CSASGSSEAFF.

The chain links TRBV12-3 or TRBV12-4 to TRBJ2-1; the TCRdb D gene call, TRBD2, has no DNA to confirm it. The CDR3 consists of 12 residues. CDR3 amino acids: CASSSSGGRQFF.

The CDR3 loop is CASGSLSGLGQFF. The chain uses TRBV12-5 and TRBJ2-1; the D call of TRBD1 rests on TCRdb alone, since no DNA is present to check it. This CDR3 is 13 amino acids long. Germline V gene data show CDR1 as LGHNT and CDR2 as FRNRAP.

The chain recombines TRBV20-1 with TRBJ2-5; the D gene TCRdb calls, TRBD1, cannot be checked with no DNA. CDR3 length: 14 amino acids. Germline V CDR1 and CDR2: DFQATT, SNEGSKA (reference sequence). The CDR3 protein is CSARAPRERPSQYF.

This CDR3 is CASTQRRGPNEQFF. The rearrangement uses TRBV6-1 and TRBJ2-1; there is no DNA to check the TCRdb D call of TRBD2. The CDR3 loop spans 14 amino acids. Germline CDR1 MNHNS, CDR2 SASEGT.

V gene TRBV27 combines with J gene TRBJ2-7. Germline CDR1 and CDR2: MNHEY and SMNVEV (reference sequence). The CDR3 loop spans 15 amino acids. The CDR3 here is CASSLSTASSYEQYF.

The V and J genes are TRBV6-2 or TRBV6-3 and TRBJ2-4. Germline V CDR1 and CDR2: MNHEY, SVGEGT. This CDR3 contains 15 residues. Here the CDR3 reads CASSYAGSAKNIQYF.

The chain links TRBV12-2 to TRBJ2-7; TCRdb gives TRBD2 as the D gene, but with no DNA this cannot be confirmed. TRBV12-2 is classified as a pseudogene. The CDR3 runs to 14 residues. The CDR3 spells CASRLAVRVHEQYF.

The CDR3 here is CASSSRGSRDEQYF. The V call is TRBV5-1, the J call TRBJ2-7. Germline V gene lookup returns CDR1 SGHRS and CDR2 YFSETQ. This CDR3 spans 14 amino acids.

V and J are TRBV20-1 and TRBJ2-5; TCRdb selects TRBD2, and the lack of DNA leaves this call unchecked. This CDR3 is 14 amino acids long. Per germline, CDR1 DFQATT and CDR2 SNEGSKA (reference sequence). CDR3 loop: CSASPSGSSQTQYF.

The rearrangement joins TRBV5-4 to TRBJ2-5; TCRdb returns TRBD2, unconfirmable since there is no DNA. This CDR3 is 17 amino acids long. CDR1 and CDR2 (germline): SGHNT, YYREEE (reference sequence). The CDR3 spells CASSLGRSSGNQETQYF. Drawing the rest from reference TRBV5-4 and TRBJ2-5, the complete variable domain is ETGVTQSPTHLIKTRGQQVTLRCSSQSGHNTVSWYQQALGQGPQFIFQYYREEENGRGNFPPRFSGLQFPNYSSELNVNALELDDSALYLCASSLGRSSGNQETQYFGPGTRLLVL.

This chain uses TRBV12-3 or TRBV12-4 with TRBJ2-7; TCRdb lists TRBD1, though no DNA is available to test this call. The CDR3 sequence is 14 residues long. CDR3 sequence reads: CASSPWDGGYEQYF.

The V call is TRBV20-1, the J call TRBJ2-7. Germline V gene data show CDR1 as DFQATT and CDR2 as SNEGSKA (reference sequence). The CDR3 length is 14 residues. The CDR3 protein is CSARSGSSSYEQYF.

The genes are TRBV12-3 or TRBV12-4 and TRBJ2-3; TCRdb names TRBD2, which stays unverified in the absence of DNA. The CDR3 runs 17 residues. The CDR3 here is CASSFGTSGQGRDTQYF.

The rearrangement links TRBV20-1 to TRBJ1-2; no DNA is available, so the TRBD1 call from TCRdb remains unchecked. Germline lookup yields CDR1 DFQATT and CDR2 SNEGSKA (reference sequence). CDR3 size: 12 residues. The CDR3 sequence: CSANRRDYGYTF.

The chain has TRBV5-6 and TRBJ2-2; TCRdb selects TRBD2, and the lack of DNA leaves this call unchecked. The CDR3 has 15 residues. Germline V gives CDR1 SGHDT, CDR2 YYEEEE. The CDR3 region is CASSPGRPGAGELFF.